This TCR beta chain was sequenced during a study of cytomegalovirus exposure and HLA in healthy donors. Points from the study as a whole: Associated with cytomegalovirus, according to the listing, were 150 to 200 TCR beta chains. Associated with HLA alleles at 0.05 false discovery rate in a later analysis were 16,951 TCR beta sequences. A later analysis appeared to link common viral pathogens to several of the most significant clusters. In a later analysis, TCR beta V- and J-gene trimming showed a link to a missense DCLRE1C variant.

This clone was counted once. Its antigen is not identified. V was cut by 0 bases and J by 7 bases, with 10 bases left in between. CDR3 length: 15 amino acids. CDR1 is LNHDA, CDR2 SQIVND, per germline (reference sequence). Vbeta (60) and Jbeta (13) primers were used in the PCR. Here immunoSEQ multiplex PCR was the method, and the copy in TCRdb shows in-frame clones only, minus some. The table has some 250,000 clones, roughly 87% seen once. The source material was PBMCs. V and J are TRBV19 and TRBJ1-6; no firm D call. The sequence came from a woman in her forties in good health and CMV-seropositive. In nucleotides, the CDR3 is TGTGCCAGTAGTATAGATGGGAGTACAAATTCACCCCTCCACTTT. Encoded protein: CASSIDGSTNSPLHF.